These 3 T cell receptor beta chains were sequenced from one sample in a study of T cells in tuberculosis. Here immunoSEQ multiplex PCR was the method, and the copy in TCRdb shows in-frame clones only, minus some. The sample includes 30,000 to 35,000 clones, just over 90% of them seen just once. Sample: PBMCs. Every receptor here comes from a donor aged 10-29 years with latent tuberculosis or without tuberculosis infection.

J is TRBJ2-3 and V is TRBV7-9, with a tentative D call TRBD1 (6 bases). This CDR3 comprises 15 residues. The V end was cut by 5 bases, the J end by 0 bases, with 12 bases between. The V gene's germline CDR1 is SEHNR and CDR2 FQNEAQ (reference sequence). The CDR3 nucleotides are TGTGCCAGCAGCCCCCGGACAGCTAGCACAGATACGCAGTATTTT. Its protein product is CASSPRTASTDTQYF. The variable domain in full, with the rest retrieved from reference TRBV7-9 and TRBJ2-3, is DTGVSQNPRHKITKRGQNVTFRCDPISEHNRLYWYRQTLGQGPEFLTYFQNEAQLEKSRLLSDRFSAERPKGSFSTLEIQRTEQGDSAMYLCASSPRTASTDTQYFGPGTRLTVL.

The gene calls are TRBV29-1 and TRBJ2-2; D might be TRBD2 (5 bases). Germline-derived CDR1 and CDR2 are SQVTM and ANQGSEA. The CDR3 contains 10 residues. V shed 6 bases and J shed 9 bases, with 8 bases lying between them. CDR3 nucleotides: TGCAGCGTCTTAGCGCGGGAGCTGTTTTTT. It encodes CSVLARELFF.

The V gene is TRBV9, the J gene TRBJ1-2, with 7 positions matching TRBD1. The V and J ends lost 9 bases and 6 bases, in that order; junction bases with no gene match: 29. Germline assignment: CDR1 SGDLS and CDR2 YYNGEE. This CDR3 region has 19 residues. The CDR3 DNA reads TGTGCCACACTAGGGGGGACAGTTCGACGTTCGTCACGGTTGGATGGCTACACCTTC. Translated: CATLGGTVRRSSRLDGYTF.